The 11 T cell receptor beta chains reported below all come from one sample, sequenced in a study of graft-versus-host responses after intestinal transplantation. Measured with immunoSEQ multiplex PCR; TCRdb has only the in-frame clones, and not every one. The table has about 10,000 clones, about 90% seen once. The sequenced sample was PBMCs, obtained just over 42 days after intestinal transplant. These receptors all come from a human patient who received an intestinal transplant, so some T cells may come from the graft donor.

This chain connects TRBV4-1 to TRBJ2-3; D uncertain. V was clipped by 2 bases and J by 5 bases, with 5 bases between them. There are 12 residues in the CDR3. Looked up from germline, CDR1 is MGHRA and CDR2 is YSYEKL. CDR3 sequence reads: CASSQLGDTQYF. The CDR3 DNA sequence: TGCGCCAGCAGCCAACTGGGAGATACGCAGTATTTT.

The gene calls are TRBV9 and TRBJ2-5, with a weak D call TRBD1 (6 bases). This CDR3 spans 15 amino acids. The germline CDR1 and CDR2 sequences are SGDLS and YYNGEE. V was clipped by 0 bases and J by 5 bases, with 14 bases between them. DNA of the CDR3: TGTGCCAGCAGCGTAGAAGGGGGACGCGGGGAGACCCAGTACTTC. Its translation: CASSVEGGRGETQYF.

The V and J genes are TRBV9 and TRBJ1-5; weak D call: TRBD1 (5 bases). Trimming removed 4 bases at V and 2 bases at J, with 19 bases between. Germline V gene data show CDR1 as SGDLS and CDR2 as YYNGEE. This CDR3 is built from 17 residues. CDR3: CASSPTGAMGGNQPQHF. CDR3 coding DNA: TGTGCCAGCAGCCCAACGGGCGCAATGGGGGGCAATCAGCCCCAGCATTTT.

The genes are TRBV9 and TRBJ2-1; no reliable D call. This CDR3 contains 13 residues. Looked up from germline, CDR1 is SGDLS and CDR2 is YYNGEE. V was trimmed by 4 bases and J by 3 bases, leaving 8 bases between them. The CDR3 is CASSPRGYNEQFF. The CDR3 DNA reads as TGTGCCAGCAGCCCACGAGGCTACAATGAGCAGTTCTTC.

This chain joins TRBV10-1 and TRBJ2-1; 14 bases are shared with TRBD2. There are 19 residues in the CDR3. Trimming at V came to 0 bases and at J to 7 bases, leaving 11 bases not matched to a gene. Germline lookup yields CDR1 WNHNN and CDR2 SYGVQD (reference sequence). The CDR3 sequence: CASSESTSGGAFRTNEQFF. The CDR3 DNA sequence: TGCGCCAGCAGTGAGTCGACTAGCGGGGGGGCCTTTCGAACAAATGAGCAGTTCTTC.

The rearrangement joins TRBV5-4 to TRBJ2-5, with 11 positions matching TRBD2. Germline V CDR1 and CDR2: SGHNT, YYREEE (reference sequence). The V segment lost 0 bases and the J segment 1 base; nucleotides outside the gene matches: 2. The CDR3 extends over 16 amino acids. CDR3 coding DNA: TGTGCCAGCAGCTTGGCACTAGCGGGGGTCCAAGAGACCCAGTACTTC. Its translation: CASSLALAGVQETQYF.

The chain joins TRBV28 to TRBJ2-7, with unresolved D. The CDR3 totals 13 residues. V was clipped by 5 bases and J by 5 bases, with 13 bases between them. CDR1 is MDHEN and CDR2 is SYDVKM in the germline V gene. The DNA of the CDR3 is TGTGCCAGCAGTCCTGGGATGGGGAACGAGCAGTACTTC. Translation gives CASSPGMGNEQYF.

The table lists this clone with a count of one. The chain links TRBV7-9 to TRBJ2-1; D is perhaps TRBD1 or TRBD2 (6 bases each). CDR3 length: 15 residues. Trimming took 3 bases from V and 6 from J, leaving 15 bases between them. CDR1 and CDR2 from the germline V gene are SEHNR and FQNEAQ (reference sequence). The CDR3 region has the DNA TGTGCCAGCAGCTTTTGGGGGCTGGGGGGCAATGAGCAGTTCTTC. Its translation: CASSFWGLGGNEQFF.

The rearrangement joins TRBV12-5 to TRBJ2-1; D perhaps matches TRBD2 (6 bases). Germline loops: CDR1 LGHNT, CDR2 FRNRAP. Trimming removed 3 bases at V and 4 bases at J, with 10 bases between. This CDR3 has 14 residues. The CDR3 loop is CASGFPGSYNEQFF. The CDR3 nucleotides read TGTGCTAGTGGTTTCCCCGGGAGTTACAATGAGCAGTTCTTC.

The chain employs TRBV27 and TRBJ2-7; 8 nucleotides align to TRBD1. The CDR3 runs to 14 residues. After removal of 5 bases from V and 1 base from J, the junction contained 4 bases not matched to a gene. Germline V gene sequence: CDR1 MNHEY, CDR2 SMNVEV (reference sequence). CDR3 DNA sequence: TGTGCCAGCAGTAATAGACAGGGGTCCTACGAGCAGTACTTC. Its translation: CASSNRQGSYEQYF.

The V and J genes are TRBV15 and TRBJ2-3; 13 bases fit TRBD2. The CDR3 is 15 residues long. With 5 bases clipped from V and 6 bases from J, the junction kept 5 bases outside the gene matches. Per germline, CDR1 LNHNV and CDR2 YYDKDF (reference sequence). The CDR3 DNA sequence: TGTGCCACCAGCGGAGGACTAGCGGGAGAGGATACGCAGTATTTT. Amino acids: CATSGGLAGEDTQYF.